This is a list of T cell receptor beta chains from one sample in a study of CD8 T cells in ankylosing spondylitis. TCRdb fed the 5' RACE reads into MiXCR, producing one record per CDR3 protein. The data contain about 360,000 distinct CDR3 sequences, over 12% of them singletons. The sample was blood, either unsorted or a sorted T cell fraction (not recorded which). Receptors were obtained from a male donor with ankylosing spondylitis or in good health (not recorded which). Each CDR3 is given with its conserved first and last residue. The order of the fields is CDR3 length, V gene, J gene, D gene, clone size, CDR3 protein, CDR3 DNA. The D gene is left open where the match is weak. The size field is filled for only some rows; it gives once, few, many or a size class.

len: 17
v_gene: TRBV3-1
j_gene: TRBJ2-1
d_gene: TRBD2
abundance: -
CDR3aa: CASSPGLAGLSYNEQFF
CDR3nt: TGTGCCAGCAGCCCAGGACTAGCGGGCCTTTCCTACAATGAGCAGTTCTTC

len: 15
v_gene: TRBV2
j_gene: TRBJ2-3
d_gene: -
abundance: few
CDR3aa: CASSKEGLVADTQYF
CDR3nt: TGTGCCAGCAGCAAAGAAGGGCTAGTAGCAGATACGCAGTATTTT

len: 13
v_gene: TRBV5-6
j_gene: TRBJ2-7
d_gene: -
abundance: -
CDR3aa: CASSLGNREVRYF
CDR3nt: TGTGCCAGCAGCTTGGGTAACCGCGAGGTGAGGTACTTC

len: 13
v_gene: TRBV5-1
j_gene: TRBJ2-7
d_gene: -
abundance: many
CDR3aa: CASSSDGAYEQYF
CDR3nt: TGCGCCAGCAGCTCCGACGGGGCCTACGAGCAGTACTTC

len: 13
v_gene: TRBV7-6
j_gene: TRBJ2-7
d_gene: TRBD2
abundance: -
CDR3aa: CASSFGEGYEQYF
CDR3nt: TGTGCCAGCAGCTTTGGGGAGGGTTACGAGCAGTACTTC

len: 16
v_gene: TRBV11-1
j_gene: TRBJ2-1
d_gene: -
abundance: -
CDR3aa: CASSLAFDSSYNEQFF
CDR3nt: TGTGCCAGCAGCTTAGCGTTCGACAGTTCCTACAATGAGCAGTTCTTC

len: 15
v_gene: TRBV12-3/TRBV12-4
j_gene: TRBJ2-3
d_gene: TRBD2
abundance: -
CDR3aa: CASSFGGGSTDTQYF
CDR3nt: TGTGCCAGCAGTTTCGGGGGGGGAAGCACAGATACGCAGTATTTT

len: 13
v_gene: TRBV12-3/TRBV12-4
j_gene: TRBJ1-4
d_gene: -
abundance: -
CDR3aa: CASSLRAAEKLFF
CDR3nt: TGTGCCAGCAGTTTGAGGGCGGCGGAAAAACTGTTTTTT

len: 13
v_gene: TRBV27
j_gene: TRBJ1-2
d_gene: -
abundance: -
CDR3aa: CASSRHTVGGYTF
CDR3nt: TGTGCCAGCAGCAGACATACCGTTGGCGGCTACACCTTC

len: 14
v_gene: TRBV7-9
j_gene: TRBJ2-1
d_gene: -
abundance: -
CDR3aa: CASSLIGGYNEQFF
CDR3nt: TGTGCCAGCAGCTTAATCGGGGGTTACAATGAGCAGTTCTTC

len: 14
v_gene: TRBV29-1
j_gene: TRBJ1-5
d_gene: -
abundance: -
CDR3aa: CSVVKGSGNQPQHF
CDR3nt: TGCAGCGTGGTCAAGGGCAGCGGCAATCAGCCCCAGCATTTT

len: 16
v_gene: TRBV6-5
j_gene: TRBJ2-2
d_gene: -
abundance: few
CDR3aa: CASSHSGTFVAGELFF
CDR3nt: TGTGCCAGCAGTCACTCCGGGACCTTCGTCGCGGGGGAGCTGTTTTTT

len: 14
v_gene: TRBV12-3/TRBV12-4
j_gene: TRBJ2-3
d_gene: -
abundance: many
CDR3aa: CASSLTSRADTQYF
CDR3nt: TGTGCCAGCAGTTTGACTTCTCGGGCAGATACGCAGTATTTT

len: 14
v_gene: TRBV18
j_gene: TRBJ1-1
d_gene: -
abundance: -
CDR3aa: CASSKTDRNTEAFF
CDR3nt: TGTGCCAGCTCAAAGACAGATCGGAACACTGAAGCTTTCTTT

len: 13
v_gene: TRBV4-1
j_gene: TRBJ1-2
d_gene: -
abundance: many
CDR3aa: CASSQDHPNGYTF
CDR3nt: TGCGCCAGCAGCCAAGATCATCCGAATGGCTACACCTTC

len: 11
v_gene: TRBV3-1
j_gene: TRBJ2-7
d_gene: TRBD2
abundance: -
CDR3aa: CATTGGDEQYF
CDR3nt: TGTGCCACCACCGGGGGGGACGAGCAGTACTTC

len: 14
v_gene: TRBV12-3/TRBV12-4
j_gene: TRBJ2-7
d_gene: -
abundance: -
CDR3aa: CASSPAGGAGEQYF
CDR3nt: TGTGCCAGCAGTCCGGCGGGTGGGGCAGGGGAGCAGTACTTC

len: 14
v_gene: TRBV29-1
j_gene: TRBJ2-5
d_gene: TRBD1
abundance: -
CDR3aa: CSVAGTGDRGTQYF
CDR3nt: TGCAGCGTTGCCGGGACAGGGGACCGTGGGACCCAGTACTTC

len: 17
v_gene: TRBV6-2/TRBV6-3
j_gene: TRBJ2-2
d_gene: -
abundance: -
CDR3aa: CASSRDLPTRNTGELFF
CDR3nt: TGTGCCAGCAGTCGGGACTTACCTACGAGGAACACCGGGGAGCTGTTTTTT

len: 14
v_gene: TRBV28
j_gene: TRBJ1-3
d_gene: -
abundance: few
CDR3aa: CASSPRSQINTIYF
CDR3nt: TGTGCCAGCAGTCCCCGTAGCCAAATAAACACCATATATTTT

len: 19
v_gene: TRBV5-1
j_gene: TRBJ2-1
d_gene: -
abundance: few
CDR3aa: CASTSSLLLIGPADNEQFF
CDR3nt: TGCGCCAGCACCTCATCTTTGCTTCTTATCGGTCCAGCGGACAATGAGCAGTTCTTC

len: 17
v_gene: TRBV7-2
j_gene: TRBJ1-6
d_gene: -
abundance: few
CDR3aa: CASSLVADGFYNSPLHF
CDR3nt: TGTGCCAGCAGCTTAGTGGCGGACGGCTTCTATAATTCACCCCTCCACTTT

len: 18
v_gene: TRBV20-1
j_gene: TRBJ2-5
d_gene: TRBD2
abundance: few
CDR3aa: CSARDRATSGSSRETQYF
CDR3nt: TGCAGTGCTAGAGATCGCGCGACTAGCGGGAGCTCCCGGGAGACCCAGTACTTC

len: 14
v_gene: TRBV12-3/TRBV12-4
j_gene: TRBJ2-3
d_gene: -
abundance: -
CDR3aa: CASSLGAGTDTQYF
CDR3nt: TGTGCCAGCAGTTTAGGGGCAGGGACAGATACGCAGTATTTT

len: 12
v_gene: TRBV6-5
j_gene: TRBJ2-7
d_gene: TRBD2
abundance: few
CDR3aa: CASSYSGAREVF
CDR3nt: TGTGCCAGCAGTTACTCCGGGGCGCGGGAGGTCTTC

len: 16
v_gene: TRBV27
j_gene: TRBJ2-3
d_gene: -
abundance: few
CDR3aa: CASSLSGGIGTDTQYF
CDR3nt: TGTGCCAGCAGTTTATCGGGCGGGATAGGCACAGATACGCAGTATTTT

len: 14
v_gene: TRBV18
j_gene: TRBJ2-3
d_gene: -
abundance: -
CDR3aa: CASSPLPQGHTQYF
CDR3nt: TGTGCCAGCTCACCCTTGCCACAGGGCCATACGCAGTATTTT

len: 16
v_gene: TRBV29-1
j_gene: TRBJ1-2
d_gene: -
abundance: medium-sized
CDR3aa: CSVTRTDRDIGYGYTF
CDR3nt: TGCAGCGTAACACGGACGGATAGGGACATAGGGTATGGCTACACCTTC

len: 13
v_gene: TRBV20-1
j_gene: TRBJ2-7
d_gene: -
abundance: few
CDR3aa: CSASGESPYEQYF
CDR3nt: TGCAGTGCTTCAGGGGAATCGCCCTACGAGCAGTACTTC

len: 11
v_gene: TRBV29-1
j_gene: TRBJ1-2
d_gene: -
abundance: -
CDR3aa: CSVGLEDGYTF
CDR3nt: TGCAGCGTTGGCTTGGAGGATGGCTACACCTTC

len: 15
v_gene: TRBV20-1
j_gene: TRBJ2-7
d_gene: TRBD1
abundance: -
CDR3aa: CSAATPGTGGYEQYF
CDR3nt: TGCAGTGCTGCTACTCCCGGGACAGGGGGCTACGAGCAGTACTTC

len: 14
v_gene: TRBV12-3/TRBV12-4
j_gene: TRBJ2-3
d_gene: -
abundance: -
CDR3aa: CASSLQTGTDTQYF
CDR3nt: TGTGCCAGCAGTCTACAGACAGGAACAGATACGCAGTATTTT

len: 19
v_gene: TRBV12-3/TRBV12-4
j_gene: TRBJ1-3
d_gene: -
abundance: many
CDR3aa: CASSPPPWGNQGSGNTIYF
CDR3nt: TGTGCCAGCAGCCCCCCCCCATGGGGAAATCAGGGCTCTGGAAACACCATATATTTT

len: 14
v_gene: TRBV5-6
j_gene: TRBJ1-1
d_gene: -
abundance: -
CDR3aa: CASSWAGANTEAFF
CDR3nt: TGTGCCAGCAGTTGGGCAGGGGCTAACACTGAAGCTTTCTTT

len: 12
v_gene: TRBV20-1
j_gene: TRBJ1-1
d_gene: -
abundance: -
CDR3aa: CSGALGETEAFF
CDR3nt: TGCAGTGGCGCCCTGGGGGAAACTGAAGCTTTCTTT

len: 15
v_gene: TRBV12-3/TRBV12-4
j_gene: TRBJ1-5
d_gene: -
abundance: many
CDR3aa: CASSPGGVFGQPQHF
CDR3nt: TGTGCCAGCAGCCCCGGGGGGGTGTTCGGGCAGCCCCAGCATTTT

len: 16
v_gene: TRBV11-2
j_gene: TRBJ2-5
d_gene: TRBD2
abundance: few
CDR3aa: CATRPLAGGPQETQYF
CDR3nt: TGTGCCACCCGACCCTTAGCGGGGGGTCCTCAAGAGACCCAGTACTTC

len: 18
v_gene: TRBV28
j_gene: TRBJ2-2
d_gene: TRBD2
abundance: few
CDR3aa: CASSLDRLAGGNTGELFF
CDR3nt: TGTGCCAGCAGTTTAGATAGACTAGCGGGAGGGAACACCGGGGAGCTGTTTTTT

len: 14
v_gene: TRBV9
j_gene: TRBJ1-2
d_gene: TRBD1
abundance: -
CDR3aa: CASRGQGKAYGYTF
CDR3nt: TGTGCCAGCAGGGGACAGGGGAAGGCCTATGGCTACACCTTC